The 2 T cell receptor beta chains below were found in one sample sequenced in a study of graft-versus-host responses after intestinal transplantation. Method: immunoSEQ multiplex PCR; TCRdb's copy keeps in-frame clones and lacks some. This table has approximately 16,000 clones, approximately 79% appearing once. Processing of graft tissue released intraepithelial and lamina propria lymphocytes. The sample was ileum tissue, taken 17 days after transplant. Receptors were obtained from a human patient who received an intestinal transplant, so some T cells may come from the graft donor.

In the case of this clone: Other DNA sequences in this sample translate to the same CDR3. This chain links TRBV15 with TRBJ2-5; possibly TRBD2 for D (5 bases). The V end was cut by 1 base, the J end by 1 base, with 7 bases between. Per the germline V gene, CDR1 is LNHNV and CDR2 is YYDKDF (reference sequence). This CDR3 comprises 14 residues. The CDR3 spells CATSRAGSQETQYF. CDR3 DNA sequence: TGTGCCACCAGCAGAGCGGGGTCCCAAGAGACCCAGTACTTC.

This chain links TRBV27 with TRBJ2-2, with 8 bases that match TRBD1. V lost 4 bases and J lost 4; bases outside the gene matches: 5. Germline CDR1 reads MNHEY; CDR2 reads SMNVEV (reference sequence). The CDR3 has 15 amino acids. The CDR3 bases are TGTGCCAGCAGTTCCTATGACAGGGGCACCGGGGAGCTGTTTTTT. This codes for CASSSYDRGTGELFF.